Following are 18 T cell receptor beta chains from one sample sequenced in a study of early T cells in non-severe SARS-CoV-2 infection. TCRdb used MiXCR to reprocess the 5' RACE reads, holding one entry per CDR3 protein. The table lists about 83,000 distinct CDR3 sequences, 9% to 15% of them singletons. Sequencing was done on a sample of whole blood. All receptors come from an adult who was a healthcare worker with PCR-confirmed SARS-CoV-2 infection or an uninfected control (not recorded which).

This clonotype came up many times. The rearrangement joins TRBV20-1 to TRBJ1-2; D remains unclear. This CDR3 contains 13 residues. V was pared by 0 bases and J by 4 bases, with 9 bases between. Germline V gene lookup returns CDR1 DFQATT and CDR2 SNEGSKA (reference sequence). For the CDR3, the DNA is TGCAGTGCTAGAGAACTAGGAGGCTATGGCTACACCTTC. Protein sequence: CSARELGGYGYTF.

This clonotype was seen more than once but under ten times. The chain couples TRBV7-2 to TRBJ2-7; 7 bases agree with TRBD2. This CDR3 comprises 14 residues. V lost 5 bases and J lost 3; bases outside the gene matches: 7. Germline values: CDR1 SGHTA, CDR2 FQGNSA. The CDR3 loop reads CASSPMGGDYEQYF. The DNA of the CDR3 is TGTGCCAGCAGCCCCATGGGAGGGGACTACGAGCAGTACTTC.

The chain couples TRBV19 to TRBJ2-3; 8 bases fit TRBD1. The CDR3 totals 13 residues. CDR1 and CDR2 (germline): LNHDA, SQIVND (reference sequence). The junction had 6 bases not matched to a gene; V was cut back by 9 bases and J by 4 bases. The CDR3 nucleotides read TGTGCCAGCGCAGGGGGCGCGGCAGATACGCAGTATTTT. Translation gives CASAGGAADTQYF.

This clonotype was seen more than once but under ten times. This rearrangement joins TRBV2 to TRBJ2-7; 7 bases align to TRBD1. V shed 5 bases, J shed 6 bases, and the junction held 4 bases outside the gene matches. The CDR3 loop spans 12 amino acids. Germline V gives CDR1 SNHLY, CDR2 FYNNEI. CDR3 bases: TGTGCCAGCAGTTTACAGGGGATCGAGCAGTACTTC. Translation gives CASSLQGIEQYF.

This clonotype appeared a few times. The V and J genes are TRBV7-2 and TRBJ2-2, with D maybe TRBD2 (6 bases). Between the trimmed V and J ends, which lost 5 bases and 0 bases, there was a span of 13 bases. The CDR3 contains 16 residues. CDR1 is SGHTA, CDR2 FQGNSA, per germline. The DNA for the CDR3 is TGTGCCAGCAGCCCGCGCCGACTAGCGAACACCGGGGAGCTGTTTTTT. It is translated as CASSPRRLANTGELFF.

This chain uses TRBV6-1 with TRBJ2-7; 8 nucleotides agree with TRBD1. The CDR3 has 13 amino acids. Losses at the gene ends were 6 bases for V and 3 bases for J; bases not matched to a gene: 4. Per the germline V gene, CDR1 is MNHNS and CDR2 is SASEGT. The CDR3 region has the DNA TGTGCCAGCAGGCTGGGACAGGACTACGAGCAGTACTTC. The encoded protein is CASRLGQDYEQYF.

The table lists this clonotype with a few counts. V is TRBV19 and J is TRBJ2-3, with D perhaps TRBD1 or TRBD2 (5 bases each). Germline CDR1 reads LNHDA; CDR2 reads SQIVND (reference sequence). The CDR3 loop spans 16 amino acids. Deletions cut 7 bases from V and 5 bases from J, with 22 bases between. CDR3 nucleotide sequence: TGTGCCAGTAACGGTTTTTGGGGGATGATGAAAGATACGCAGTATTTT. Protein product: CASNGFWGMMKDTQYF.

This chain uses TRBV10-3 with TRBJ2-7; 13 bases match TRBD2. CDR1 and CDR2 from the germline V gene are ENHRY and SYGVKD. The CDR3 contains 17 residues. J lost 0 bases, V lost 3 bases, and 5 bases had no gene match. CDR3 sequence: CAISDRLAGGHSYEQYF. CDR3 DNA sequence: TGTGCCATCAGTGACAGACTAGCGGGAGGCCACTCCTACGAGCAGTACTTC.

This clonotype was observed a few times. CDR3 sequence reads: CSVAQGSYNEQFF. The CDR3 DNA reads as TGCAGCGTGGCACAGGGCAGCTACAATGAGCAGTTCTTC. This chain joins TRBV29-1 and TRBJ2-1, with D perhaps TRBD1 (6 bases). The CDR3 consists of 13 residues. Germline V lookup: CDR1 SQVTM, CDR2 ANQGSEA. With 6 bases removed from V and 3 bases from J, the gap between germline ends came to 12 bases.

This rearrangement joins TRBV29-1 to TRBJ1-5; TRBD1 matches at 9 bases. Trimming removed 7 bases from V and 4 bases from J; junction bases left unmatched: 8. Germline V lookup: CDR1 SQVTM, CDR2 ANQGSEA. CDR3 length: 14 residues. The DNA of the CDR3 is TGCAGCGGACAGGGGGAGGAGGGTAATCAGCCCCAGCATTTT. This translates into CSGQGEEGNQPQHF. Filled out from reference TRBV29-1 and TRBJ1-5, the complete variable domain reads SAVISQKPSRDICQRGTSLTIQCQVDSQVTMMFWYRQQPGQSLTLIATANQGSEATYESGFVIDKFPISRPNLTFSTLTVSNMSPEDSSIYLCSGQGEEGNQPQHFGDGTRLSIL.

The chain carries TRBV6-5 and TRBJ2-1, with 9 positions matching TRBD1. The length of the CDR3 is 16 residues. V gave up 6 bases and J gave up 0 bases; unmatched junction bases: 6. Germline V gene data show CDR1 as MNHEY and CDR2 as SVGAGI. The CDR3 DNA reads as TGTGCCAGCAGAAGAACGACAGGGGGCTCCTACAATGAGCAGTTCTTC. It is translated as CASRRTTGGSYNEQFF.

J is TRBJ1-4 and V is TRBV7-9; no reliable D call. Per germline, CDR1 SEHNR and CDR2 FQNEAQ (reference sequence). Trimming shortened V by 1 base and J by 0 bases, and 6 bases separated the two germline ends. The CDR3 is 15 residues long. The CDR3, as DNA: TGTGCCAGCAGCTTAGAGGCCGCAACTAATGAAAAACTGTTTTTT. Residues: CASSLEAATNEKLFF.

The rearrangement links TRBV9 to TRBJ2-7, with D maybe TRBD2 (6 bases). V lost 3 bases and J 4 bases, leaving 20 bases between the germline ends. The length of the CDR3 is 16 residues. Germline assignment: CDR1 SGDLS and CDR2 YYNGEE. The CDR3 DNA sequence: TGTGCCAGCAGCGCCCGGCGGGGCAGGGTGAGGTACGAGCAGTACTTC. Translating it yields CASSARRGRVRYEQYF.

This clonotype was found many times. The chain combines TRBV7-6 with TRBJ2-1; 8 nucleotides match TRBD2. Germline assignment: CDR1 SGHVS and CDR2 FNYEAQ. V gave up 1 base and J gave up 6 bases; unmatched junction bases: 8. This CDR3 has 16 amino acids. CDR3 bases: TGTGCCAGCAGCTTAGGTGGAGCGGGAGTCCCCAATGAGCAGTTCTTC. Amino acids: CASSLGGAGVPNEQFF.

In its sample, this clonotype was seen a few times. V and J are TRBV20-1 and TRBJ2-3; TRBD2 aligns across 10 bases. Germline V gene lookup returns CDR1 DFQATT and CDR2 SNEGSKA (reference sequence). V lost 5 bases and J lost 3; bases outside the gene matches: 2. There are 13 residues in the CDR3. CDR3 in amino acids: CSALLAGTDTQYF. The CDR3 region has the DNA TGCAGTGCTCTACTAGCGGGGACAGATACGCAGTATTTT.

In its sample, this clonotype was seen many times. The chain employs TRBV5-1 and TRBJ2-1; TRBD2 matches 7 bases. The CDR3 is 13 residues long. Looked up from germline, CDR1 is SGHRS and CDR2 is YFSETQ. V lost 0 bases, J lost 12 bases, and 6 bases stayed unmatched. In nucleotides, the CDR3 is TGCGCCAGCAGCTTGGCCGTGCGGGAGCCGCAGTTCTTC. Protein sequence: CASSLAVREPQFF.

The genes are TRBV12-3 or TRBV12-4 and TRBJ2-1; TRBD2 matches at 9 bases. This CDR3 has 15 residues. Trimming cost V 5 bases and J 6 bases; bases outside gene matches: 8. The CDR3: CASSPGTSWSNEQFF. The CDR3 DNA is TGTGCCAGCAGTCCCGGGACTAGCTGGTCCAATGAGCAGTTCTTC.

This clonotype has a handful of counts. V usage is TRBV5-1 and J usage is TRBJ2-3; 10 bases agree with TRBD1. CDR3 length: 13 residues. Per the germline V gene, CDR1 is SGHRS and CDR2 is YFSETQ. The J segment lost 4 bases and the V segment lost 4 bases, leaving 0 bases of the junction unmatched. The CDR3 is CASSGQGADTQYF. The CDR3 DNA follows: TGCGCCAGCAGCGGACAGGGGGCAGATACGCAGTATTTT.